This T cell receptor (beta chain) was obtained from a study of post-analysis software for immune sequencing data. For the study at large: Recorded disease courses covered relapsing-remitting, secondary progressive and progressive-relapsing multiple sclerosis. Some patients had no subtype annotation.

Study-level findings and limits: Five TRBV segments (TRBV5-6, TRBV5-1 and TRBV20-1 among them) occurred more frequently in patients than in controls. Normalized Chao1 diversity in multiple sclerosis patients fell significantly below that of controls. F-measure co-clustering was strong for batch-matched samples.

Included in the TCR beta cDNA libraries were unique molecular identifiers. TCRdb re-analysed the PCR reads in MiXCR, keeping a single row per CDR3 protein. The top ten hold approximately 4.3% of the sample, which has 820,000 or so distinct CDR3 sequences, approximately 53% seen once. The V gene's germline CDR1 is LGHDT and CDR2 YNNKEL (reference sequence). The CDR3 contains 15 residues. Trimming took off 1 base at V and 3 bases at J, with 12 bases between the two ends. In regard to this clonotype: The antigen remains unidentified.

The chain links TRBV3-1 to TRBJ1-2; D is perhaps TRBD1 (5 bases). The source of this sequence is a girl aged 10-17 years with multiple sclerosis. Source material: blood. Here the CDR3 DNA reads TGTGCCAGCAGCCAAGCAACCGGGACCCACTATGGCTACACCTTC. It is translated as CASSQATGTHYGYTF.